This T cell receptor beta chain was captured by sequencing in a study of blood T cell repertoires in COVID-19. As processed by the authors: Amplification of reference gene primers was used by the study to estimate nucleated cell counts. Libraries were prepared by immunoSEQ multiplex PCR; TCRdb keeps only in-frame clonotypes and omits some of them. The V and J calls and clone size come from that table; D and trimming were worked out from the DNA. In the table there are a few hundred thousand clones, around four fifths of which are singletons. The V and J ends lost 4 bases and 5 bases, in that order; junction bases with no gene match: 5. Per germline, CDR1 MNHEY and CDR2 SVGAGI. The CDR3 consists of 16 residues.

This receptor was taken from a man aged 40-55 years who had recovered from COVID-19. The J gene is TRBJ2-2, the V gene TRBV6-5, with 12 bases that match TRBD2. Input material: PBMCs or T cells enriched from blood (not recorded which). CDR3 protein: CASSSTSGRNTGELFF. The CDR3 DNA is TGTGCCAGCAGTTCGACTAGCGGGAGAAATACCGGGGAGCTGTTTTTT.